Below, 30 T cell receptor beta chains from the same sample are listed, as sequenced in a study of regulatory T cells in long-lasting Graves disease. Time point in this sample: newly diagnosed GD, antithyroid drugs for less than 3 months. Construction of the TCR library relied on RNA isolated from PBMCs. In building TCR beta libraries, iRepertoire HTBI primers were used together with Arm-PCR of CDR3 regions. TCRdb processed the multiplex PCR reads anew with MiXCR; each CDR3 protein has one entry. The sample yields 360,000 or so distinct CDR3 sequences, over 15% seen once. This same sample was also taken into another study, of T cells in Graves' hyperthyroidism and ophthalmopathy.

Sequenced material: peripheral blood mononuclear cells (PBMCs), taken at new diagnosis, from a patient treated with antithyroid drugs. These receptors all come from a man aged 35-49 years with Graves disease.

J is TRBJ2-1 and V is TRBV5-1, with TRBD2 identical over 8 bases. Per the germline V gene, CDR1 is SGHRS and CDR2 is YFSETQ. Unmatched junction bases numbered 16, after V lost 7 bases and J lost 7 bases. The CDR3 is 16 residues long. The CDR3 region has the DNA TGCGCCAGCCTGCCCCTCGGGCGCGGGGGGTATAATGAGCAGTTCTTC. Translating gives CASLPLGRGGYNEQFF.

The chain couples TRBV5-4 to TRBJ2-6, with D tentatively TRBD1 or TRBD2 (6 bases each). V shed 4 bases and J shed 0 bases, with 14 bases lying between them. In germline, CDR1 is SGHNT, CDR2 YYREEE (reference sequence). The CDR3 has 17 amino acids. CDR3 region: CASSPRGGGSGANVLTF. CDR3 DNA sequence: TGTGCCAGCAGCCCGCGAGGAGGGGGCTCTGGGGCCAACGTCCTGACTTTC.

V and J are TRBV24-1 and TRBJ1-6; 9 bases are a match to TRBD1. The ends lost 2 bases at V and 3 bases at J; junction bases unmatched: 1. Germline V gene data show CDR1 as KGHDR and CDR2 as SFDVKD. The CDR3 contains 16 residues. CDR3 sequence reads: CATSDSGQGYNSPLHF. The CDR3 DNA reads TGTGCCACCAGTGATTCGGGACAGGGCTATAATTCACCCCTCCACTTT.

Notes on this clonotype: A read error may be the cause here, since a much bigger clone is one base away. The missing conserved phenylalanine or tryptophan at the end of this CDR3 makes a read error likely. The genes are TRBV2 and TRBJ1-1, with D perhaps matching TRBD1 (5 bases). CDR3 length: 13 residues. Looked up from germline, CDR1 is SNHLY and CDR2 is FYNNEI. V lost 6 bases to trimming and J lost 3 bases, with 11 bases between them. The CDR3 protein is CASRSRDDTEAFS. DNA of the CDR3: TGTGCCAGCAGGTCCAGGGACGACACTGAAGCTTTCTCT.

In its sample, this clonotype was seen many times. The chain couples TRBV11-2 to TRBJ2-1, with 7 bases lining up with TRBD2. The CDR3 spans 15 residues. The V segment lost 0 bases and the J segment 7 bases; nucleotides outside the gene matches: 6. The germline V gene encodes CDR1 SGHAT and CDR2 FQNNGV. As DNA, the CDR3 is TGTGCCAGCAGCTTAGATATCGGGGGGAGGAATGAGCAGTTCTTC. Translated: CASSLDIGGRNEQFF.

The rearrangement uses TRBV7-3 and TRBJ2-5, with D hard to call. Trimming cost V 5 bases and J 0 bases, with 13 bases left between them. CDR1 is SGHTA, CDR2 FQGTGA, per germline. The CDR3 totals 15 residues. In nucleotides, the CDR3 is TGTGCCAGCAGCCCTGGACGGTCGTACCAAGAGACCCAGTACTTC. It translates to CASSPGRSYQETQYF.

This clonotype has ten or more counts. The V gene is TRBV6-2 or TRBV6-3, the J gene TRBJ1-1; the D gene is possibly TRBD1 (5 bases). Germline loops: CDR1 MNHEY, CDR2 SVGEGT. This CDR3 comprises 15 residues. V gave up 7 bases and J gave up 2 bases, with 17 bases separating them. CDR3 DNA: TGTGCCAGCACCGCGGGACCAACCGGTAACACTGAAGCTTTCTTT. Protein: CASTAGPTGNTEAFF.

This clonotype has at least ten counts. The chain recombines TRBV28 with TRBJ2-3, with D unclear. V was clipped by 6 bases and J by 0 bases, with 7 bases between them. This CDR3 has 13 amino acids. The germline V gene has CDR1 MDHEN and CDR2 SYDVKM. The CDR3 bases are TGTGCCAGCAGCAAGCCTAGCACAGATACGCAGTATTTT. It translates to CASSKPSTDTQYF.

Ten or more counts support this clonotype. This rearrangement joins TRBV18 to TRBJ2-5; a possible D gene is TRBD1 (5 bases). There are 13 residues in the CDR3. V gave up 3 bases and J gave up 2 bases, with 7 bases separating them. Germline-derived CDR1 and CDR2 are KGHSH and LQKENI. DNA of the CDR3: TGTGCCAGCTCACCCAGGGTGCAAGAGACCCAGTACTTC. Translated: CASSPRVQETQYF.

This clonotype showed up many times. The chain couples TRBV20-1 to TRBJ1-5; D gene ambiguous. Germline V lookup: CDR1 DFQATT, CDR2 SNEGSKA (reference sequence). The CDR3 length is 13 residues. V was trimmed by 5 bases and J by 7 bases, leaving 15 bases between them. This CDR3 is CSAGPHRGQPQHF. DNA for the CDR3: TGCAGTGCTGGACCCCACCGGGGACAGCCCCAGCATTTT.

The rearrangement links TRBV5-1 to TRBJ2-1; possible D gene TRBD2, 5 bases. The CDR3 is 13 residues long. V lost 0 bases and J lost 8, with 9 bases in between. Per the germline V gene, CDR1 is SGHRS and CDR2 is YFSETQ. CDR3 region: CASSLALADEQFF. In nucleotides, the CDR3 is TGCGCCAGCAGCTTGGCCCTAGCTGATGAGCAGTTCTTC.

This clonotype is a singleton in its sample. The likely explanation is a read error, given a far larger clone one base away. This sequence joins TRBV7-9 and TRBJ2-1, with 8 bases aligning to TRBD1. The germline V gene encodes CDR1 SEHNR and CDR2 FQNEAQ (reference sequence). The CDR3 totals 14 residues. The DNA of the CDR3 is TGTGCCGGCAGCGAGGGACAGGTGCAATGGGAGCAGTTCTTC. It is translated as CAGSEGQVQWEQFF.

This clonotype was seen ten or more times. The chain uses TRBV7-9 and TRBJ1-1; D gene unclear. Per the germline V gene, CDR1 is SEHNR and CDR2 is FQNEAQ (reference sequence). The CDR3 has 12 residues. The V end lost 4 bases, the J end lost 5 bases, and 8 bases lay between the germline ends. The CDR3 region has the DNA TGTGCCAGCAGCTCCATGTCTACTGAAGCTTTCTTT. This encodes CASSSMSTEAFF.

This clonotype has ten or more counts. The chain links TRBV18 to TRBJ2-3; D remains ambiguous. The CDR3 is 13 residues long. Germline values: CDR1 KGHSH, CDR2 LQKENI. Trimming cost V 6 bases and J 4 bases, with 11 bases left between them. As DNA, the CDR3 is TGTGCCAGCTCCCCTCTCGTCGCAGATACGCAGTATTTT. It yields the protein CASSPLVADTQYF.

This clonotype was seen many times. J is TRBJ2-3 and V is TRBV7-2, with TRBD1 identical over 8 bases. V shed 2 bases and J 13 bases; nucleotides not matched to a gene: 14. Germline CDR1 reads SGHTA; CDR2 reads FQGNSA. The CDR3 runs to 15 residues. The CDR3 spells CASSLMSRGLVSEYF. CDR3 in DNA: TGTGCCAGCAGCTTAATGTCCAGGGGGCTAGTCTCGGAGTATTTT.

This clonotype has a count of ten or more. This chain uses TRBV6-1 with TRBJ2-2, with D possibly TRBD1 on 6 matching bases. The V end was cut by 6 bases, the J end by 1 base, with 12 bases between. Germline values: CDR1 MNHNS, CDR2 SASEGT. This CDR3 is built from 15 residues. The CDR3 region has the DNA TGTGCCAGCAGGCGACTGACAGGGAACACCGGGGAGCTGTTTTTT. This translates into CASRRLTGNTGELFF.

This clonotype showed up just a few times. J is TRBJ2-3 and V is TRBV30, with D tentatively TRBD2 (6 bases). The germline gives CDR1 GTSNPN, CDR2 SVGIG (reference sequence). There are 14 residues in the CDR3. V was shortened by 5 bases and J by 2 bases, with 14 bases between the two germline ends. CDR3 sequence: CAWGDSLYTDTQYF. The CDR3 DNA follows: TGTGCCTGGGGGGACTCTCTTTACACAGATACGCAGTATTTT.

Ten or more counts support this clonotype. V usage is TRBV18 and J usage is TRBJ2-5, with D hard to call. V shed 0 bases and J shed 1 base, with 3 bases lying between them. Germline V gene data show CDR1 as KGHSH and CDR2 as LQKENI. This CDR3 region has 13 residues. The chain's CDR3 is CASSPPFQETQYF. CDR3 nucleotides: TGTGCCAGCTCACCACCCTTCCAAGAGACCCAGTACTTC.

This clonotype has ten or more counts. The CDR3, as DNA: TGCAGTGCTAGTGGCGGGGGGGCGAATGAGCAGTTCTTC. Its translation: CSASGGGANEQFF. The chain links TRBV20-1 to TRBJ2-1, with 9 bases matching TRBD2. V dropped 3 bases and J dropped 7; count of bases not matched to a gene: 4. CDR1 and CDR2 (germline): DFQATT, SNEGSKA (reference sequence). The CDR3 has 13 amino acids.

This rearrangement joins TRBV2 to TRBJ1-5, with D maybe TRBD1 (6 bases). Trimming left V 8 bases short and J 0 bases short, with 17 bases between. The CDR3 has 16 amino acids. CDR1 is SNHLY and CDR2 is FYNNEI in the germline V gene. CDR3: CASAVIQGYSNQPQHF. DNA for the CDR3: TGTGCCAGCGCCGTTATACAGGGTTATAGCAATCAGCCCCAGCATTTT.

To note about this clonotype: This could be a read error, since a much larger clone is one nucleotide away. This chain connects TRBV27 to TRBJ2-2; perhaps D is TRBD1 or TRBD2 (6 bases each). Germline V CDR1 and CDR2: MNHEY, SMNVEV (reference sequence). The CDR3 has 16 residues. Trimming removed 5 bases from V and 5 bases from J, with 18 bases in between. The CDR3 nucleotides are TGTGCCAGCAGTACTACAGGGATAGGGGGGACCGGGGAGCTGTTTTTT. As protein: CASSTTGIGGTGELFF.

Concerning this clonotype: A far larger clone lies a single base away; this is likely a read error. The chain employs TRBV9 and TRBJ1-1; D gene ambiguous. CDR3 length: 13 residues. The V and J ends lost 6 bases and 6 bases respectively, with 15 bases between them. CDR1 and CDR2 from the germline V gene are SGDLS and YYNGEE. The CDR3 spells CASKRTENAEAFF. In DNA, the CDR3 is TGTGCCAGCAAAAGGACGGAAAACGCTGAAGCTTTCTTT. Together with reference TRBV9 and TRBJ1-1, the CDR3 gives the full variable domain: DSGVTQTPKHLITATGQRVTLRCSPRSGDLSVYWYQQSLDQGLQFLIQYYNGEERAKGNILERFSAQQFPDLHSELNLSSLELGDSALYFCASKRTENAEAFFGQGTRLTVV.

V is TRBV7-3 and J is TRBJ2-5, with D unresolved. Germline values: CDR1 SGHTA, CDR2 FQGTGA. Trimming cost V 1 base and J 5 bases, with 8 bases left between them. The CDR3 spans 13 residues. The CDR3, as DNA: TGTGCCAGCAGCTTAAGTGGACGGGAGACCCAGTACTTC. This translates into CASSLSGRETQYF.

Many counts were recorded for this clonotype. The V gene is TRBV20-1, the J gene TRBJ2-5, with D tentatively TRBD2 (5 bases). The CDR3 consists of 11 residues. Germline CDR1 and CDR2: DFQATT and SNEGSKA (reference sequence). The germline V and J ends were trimmed by 6 bases and 4 bases, with 9 bases remaining between them. The CDR3 nucleotides read TGCAGTGCGGGAGTACGAGAGACCCAGTACTTC. Translated: CSAGVRETQYF.

This clonotype occurred many times. The chain employs TRBV4-3 and TRBJ1-1, with D perhaps matching TRBD1 (6 bases). CDR1 is LGHNA and CDR2 is YSLEER in the germline V gene. The V gene lost 5 bases and the J gene lost 5 bases, with 15 bases spanning the gap. The CDR3 contains 14 residues. CDR3 loop: CASSAGATGTEAFF. DNA for the CDR3: TGCGCCAGCAGCGCAGGGGCCACTGGGACTGAAGCTTTCTTT.

The chain has TRBV5-8 and TRBJ2-5, with D perhaps matching TRBD1 (5 bases). Germline lookup yields CDR1 SGHTS and CDR2 YDEGEE. The CDR3 runs 14 residues. V was pared by 2 bases and J by 1 base, with 9 bases between. CDR3 loop: CASSFYQGQETQYF. For the CDR3, the DNA is TGTGCCAGCAGCTTTTACCAGGGCCAAGAGACCCAGTACTTC.

The chain is built from TRBV4-1 and TRBJ2-7; 8 nucleotides match TRBD1. After removal of 2 bases from V and 5 bases from J, the junction contained 14 bases not matched to a gene. The length of the CDR3 is 17 residues. Germline CDR1 reads MGHRA; CDR2 reads YSYEKL. Written as DNA, the CDR3 is TGCGCCAGCAGCCAACCGCTCCCAGGGGGCTTTCGAAACGAGCAGTACTTC. It codes for CASSQPLPGGFRNEQYF.

This clonotype showed up many times. The CDR3, as DNA: TGTGCCAGGGACAGGGCCCAAGGCTACACCTTC. The encoded protein is CARDRAQGYTF. V usage is TRBV2 and J usage is TRBJ1-2, with 8 nucleotides matching TRBD1. Per the germline V gene, CDR1 is SNHLY and CDR2 is FYNNEI. J gave up 8 bases and V 9 bases, and 5 bases lay outside the gene matches. The CDR3 covers 11 residues.

This clonotype occurred many times. The chain uses TRBV19 and TRBJ2-2, with 8 positions matching TRBD2. There are 15 residues in the CDR3. V shed 2 bases and J 6 bases; nucleotides not matched to a gene: 5. CDR1 and CDR2 from the germline V gene are LNHDA and SQIVND (reference sequence). The CDR3 loop reads CASSIRRGAPGELFF. In DNA form, the CDR3 reads TGTGCCAGTAGTATAAGGCGGGGGGCCCCCGGGGAGCTGTTTTTT. Full variable domain (rest looked up from reference TRBV19 and TRBJ2-2): DGGITQSPKYLFRKEGQNVTLSCEQNLNHDAMYWYRQDPGQGLRLIYYSQIVNDFQKGDIAEGYSVSREKKESFPLTVTSAQKNPTAFYLCASSIRRGAPGELFFGEGSRLTVL.

Comment on this clonotype: A much bigger clone sits one base away, suggesting this may be a read error. The V call is TRBV25-1, the J call TRBJ2-3; perhaps TRBD1 as D (6 bases). The length of the CDR3 is 14 residues. Germline V gene lookup returns CDR1 MGHDK and CDR2 SYGVNS. Trimming cost V 4 bases and J 4 bases, with 12 bases left between them. The CDR3 DNA reads TGTGCCAGCAGTGGGATCAGGGGCGCAGATACGCAGTATTTT. Translated: CASSGIRGADTQYF.